This T cell receptor (beta chain) was sequenced for a study of beta chain features in type 1 diabetes. Every bit of the isolated RNA underwent reverse transcription, so sequencing read expressed TCRB transcripts. Assay: immunoSEQ multiplex PCR; the TCRdb copy retains only in-frame clones and omits some. Of about 160,000 clones listed, almost 8% were seen once; the top ten hold approximately 0.5%. There was one heparinised blood draw per donor, averaging about 110 mL. The V segment lost 4 bases and the J segment 6 bases; nucleotides outside the gene matches: 5. Germline V lookup: CDR1 SGHRS, CDR2 YFSETQ. CDR3 length equals 14 residues. Turning to this clone: The antigen remains undetermined.

The study, taken as a whole, reports: Compared with healthy donors, patients appeared to share more similar naive, central memory and regulatory TCRB repertoires. Sequencing the cDNA could make cells with high TCR expression show up more than they should. Equally in patients and controls, PCR might preferentially amplify shorter templates. In every one of the four CD4+ subsets, TCRB CDR3s were moderately but significantly shorter in Type 1 diabetes patients.

The sequenced sample was central memory CD4+ T cells from blood. This sequence originates from a man between 18 and 29 years old with type 1 diabetes. The gene calls are TRBV5-1 and TRBJ1-4, with TRBD1 identical over 8 bases. The CDR3 here is CASSEDRADEKLFF. The CDR3 nucleotides are TGCGCCAGCAGCGAGGACAGGGCTGATGAAAAACTGTTTTTT.